The next 6 T cell receptor beta chains were all read from a single sample in a study of identical twins. Each CDR3 protein is one row after TCRdb ran MiXCR on the 5' RACE reads. The table includes 1.5 million to 2 million distinct CDR3 sequences, 25% to 35% detected once. The sequenced sample consisted of cord blood. These receptors all come from a newborn girl in good health.

The gene calls are TRBV28 and TRBJ1-3; 11 nucleotides align to TRBD1. The V gene's germline CDR1 is MDHEN and CDR2 SYDVKM. There are 14 residues in the CDR3. V lost 4 bases, J lost 6 bases, and 2 bases stayed unmatched. CDR3 sequence: CASSYGQGANTIYF. CDR3 DNA: TGTGCCAGCAGTTACGGACAGGGGGCAAACACCATATATTTT.

V usage is TRBV7-9 and J usage is TRBJ2-1; the match to TRBD2 covers 7 bases. This CDR3 contains 14 residues. CDR1 is SEHNR and CDR2 is FQNEAQ in the germline V gene (reference sequence). With V trimmed by 4 bases and J by 6 bases, 6 bases remained unmatched. CDR3 DNA sequence: TGTGCCAGCAGCTCTTTGGGACTATCCAATGAGCAGTTCTTC. It specifies CASSSLGLSNEQFF.

The chain employs TRBV21-1 and TRBJ1-5; no check of the table's D call, TRBD1, against the DNA was made. TRBV21-1 is recorded as a pseudogene. This CDR3 contains 17 residues. The DNA of the CDR3 is TGTGCCAGCAGCAAAAGTGATCGGACAGGGGGCAATCAGCCCCAGCATTTT. Translation gives CASSKSDRTGGNQPQHF.

The J gene is TRBJ2-3, the V gene TRBV12-3 or TRBV12-4; maybe TRBD2 (5 bases). This CDR3 comprises 15 residues. V dropped 3 bases and J dropped 3 bases, with 13 bases sitting between them. This chain's CDR3 is CASSFMERVTDTQYF. The CDR3, as DNA: TGTGCCAGCAGTTTTATGGAGAGGGTTACAGATACGCAGTATTTT.

The chain has TRBV5-4 and TRBJ1-1; unclear D gene. The germline V and J ends were trimmed by 4 bases and 6 bases, with 13 bases remaining between them. CDR3 length: 13 amino acids. Germline CDR1 SGHNT, CDR2 YYREEE (reference sequence). CDR3 nucleotides: TGTGCCAGCAGCCTGGGATCCGTCGCTGAAGCTTTCTTT. Its protein product is CASSLGSVAEAFF.

The CDR3 spells CASSGTGRANYGYTF. CDR3 DNA: TGTGCCAGCAGTGGAACAGGGAGAGCTAACTATGGCTACACCTTC. This chain uses TRBV6-2 or TRBV6-3 with TRBJ1-2; tentatively, D is TRBD1 (6 bases). The V gene's germline CDR1 is MNHEY and CDR2 SVGEGT. This CDR3 is built from 15 residues. V was clipped by 5 bases and J by 0 bases, with 13 bases between them.